A selection of T cell receptor beta chains follows, all from one sample in a study of CD8+ T cells in alopecia areata. Sequencing was performed with immunoSEQ multiplex PCR; in TCRdb, only in-frame clones are kept and a portion is missing. The sample lists 160,000 or so clones; 67% were seen once. Here the sequenced sample was CD8+ T cells sorted from blood, taken at week 0. The receptor source for this set is a human donor with alopecia areata. Each CDR3 is given with its conserved first and last residue. Fields, in order: D gene, J gene, V gene, clone size, CDR3 DNA, CDR3 protein. The D gene is left open where the match is weak. Clone size is not always given. Where it is, it says once, few, many or a class for expanded clones.

D: TRBD1; J: TRBJ1-4; V: TRBV5-1; size: -; DNA: TGCGCCAGCAGCGTGACGACAGGGTATGAAAAACTGTTTTTT; CDR3: CASSVTTGYEKLFF
D: -; J: TRBJ2-5; V: TRBV29-1; size: -; DNA: TGCAGCGTTGAAGATCGCGTCCAAGAGACCCAGTACTTC; CDR3: CSVEDRVQETQYF
D: TRBD1; J: TRBJ1-5; V: TRBV27; size: few; DNA: TGTGCCAGCAGTATAAACAGGGGGAATCAGCCCCAGCATTTT; CDR3: CASSINRGNQPQHF
D: TRBD1; J: TRBJ2-5; V: TRBV27; size: -; DNA: TGTGCCAGCAGTTTGTATAGGGGGCAGGAGACCCAGTACTTC; CDR3: CASSLYRGQETQYF
D: TRBD1; J: TRBJ2-5; V: TRBV29-1; size: few; DNA: TGCAGCGTTGTAACCACAGGGGGCCAAGAGACCCAGTACTTC; CDR3: CSVVTTGGQETQYF
D: -; J: TRBJ1-3; V: TRBV5-1; size: -; DNA: TGCGCCAGCAGCTTGGATGGTTCTGGTTACTCTGGAAACACCATATATTTT; CDR3: CASSLDGSGYSGNTIYF
D: -; J: TRBJ1-1; V: TRBV7-9; size: once; DNA: TGTGCCAGCAGCCCCCCGGGCGCCCGTGCTGAAGCTTTCTTT; CDR3: CASSPPGARAEAFF
D: -; J: TRBJ1-2; V: TRBV9; size: -; DNA: TGTGCCAGCACCGAGGGGAGGGAATATGGCTACACCTTC; CDR3: CASTEGREYGYTF
D: -; J: TRBJ2-7; V: TRBV14; size: few; DNA: TGTGCCAGCAGCCAAGTCGGCTACGAGCAGTACTTC; CDR3: CASSQVGYEQYF
D: -; J: TRBJ2-3; V: TRBV7-6; size: few; DNA: TGTGCCAGCAGCTTTCGAGCGGACTTCACAGATACGCAGTATTTT; CDR3: CASSFRADFTDTQYF
D: -; J: TRBJ2-1; V: TRBV27; size: -; DNA: TGTGCCAGCAGACTAGCCAATGAGCAGTTCTTC; CDR3: CASRLANEQFF
D: -; J: TRBJ2-3; V: TRBV25-1; size: once; DNA: TGTGCCAGCAGTCCCGTCAGGGGCACAGATACGCAGTATTTT; CDR3: CASSPVRGTDTQYF
D: -; J: TRBJ1-2; V: TRBV5-5; size: -; DNA: TGTGCCAGCAGCTTCTCCTCCGACAGCTACTATGGCTACACCTTC; CDR3: CASSFSSDSYYGYTF
D: TRBD1; J: TRBJ1-1; V: TRBV28; size: -; DNA: TGTGCCAGCAGTTTCCTCCTAACAGGGGACACTGAAGCTTTCTTT; CDR3: CASSFLLTGDTEAFF
D: -; J: TRBJ2-2; V: TRBV7-3; size: few; DNA: TGTGCCAGCAGCCTCAGCGGCACCGGGGAGCTGTTTTTT; CDR3: CASSLSGTGELFF
D: TRBD2; J: TRBJ2-7; V: TRBV6-5; size: -; DNA: TGTGCCAGCTGCGGGGGGGCCCCCCTCGAGCAGTACTTC; CDR3: CASCGGAPLEQYF
D: -; J: TRBJ2-5; V: TRBV13; size: -; DNA: TGTGCCAGCAGCTTTGGAGAGACCCAGTACTTC; CDR3: CASSFGETQYF